A single sample gave rise to the 9 T cell receptor beta chains below, sequenced in a study of T-cell reconstitution after alpha-beta-depleted transplantation in children (dated by TCRdb to 2016 to 2018). The sample's treatment or condition label is to be understood as: allogeneic hematopoietic cell transplantation with graft depleted of TCRalphabeta T cells and CD19 B cells. Library preparation was by PCR. TCRdb records Illumina HiSeq 2500 as the sequencer. TCR library preparation used molecular barcoding, with unique molecular identifiers applied to normalize quantification of the TCRbeta repertoire. The public reads were run again by TCRdb, first through fastp at Q25 and then through MiXCR, and only productive beta chains were kept. Each CDR3 protein gets just one entry, which takes the most common genes and DNA from the rows behind it. In this sample the table shows hundreds of thousands of distinct CDR3 sequences, around 23% of which occur a single time. The top ten clonotypes cover over 12% of the sample.

The specimen was PBMCs, mostly from graft donor cells, collected 360 days after TCRalphabeta/CD19-depleted stem cell transplant. The receptor set was obtained from a boy younger than two who had a stem cell transplant for acute myeloid leukemia, so the T cells may come from the graft donor.

This clonotype was seen repeatedly, ten times or more. V usage is TRBV29-1 and J usage is TRBJ2-2; D is uncertain. The ends were cut back, 6 bases at V and 4 bases at J, with 15 bases in the middle. Looked up from germline, CDR1 is SQVTM and CDR2 is ANQGSEA. This CDR3 comprises 14 residues. The CDR3 region is CSVRRGSSTGELFF. The CDR3 coding sequence is TGCAGCGTACGGCGCGGCTCCTCCACCGGGGAGCTGTTTTTT.

In this sample, this clonotype turned up many times. This chain links TRBV20-1 with TRBJ1-1, with 11 bases that match TRBD1. V lost 3 bases to trimming and J lost 8 bases; unmatched junction nucleotides: 8. The CDR3 has 14 residues. Germline CDR1 and CDR2: DFQATT and SNEGSKA (reference sequence). Written as DNA, the CDR3 is TGCAGTGCTAGGACCGGGACAGGGGGGCTGGAAGCTTTCTTT. This encodes CSARTGTGGLEAFF.

This clonotype occurred many times. This sequence joins TRBV5-8 and TRBJ2-7; the D is unclear. The CDR3 length is 12 residues. V lost 4 bases and J lost 7, with 12 bases in between. From germline, CDR1 is SGHTS and CDR2 YDEGEE. CDR3 nucleotide sequence: TGTGCCAGCAGCCCCACGAGTAAGGAGCAGTACGTC. Its translation is CASSPTSKEQYV.

This clonotype was detected ten times or more. This chain connects TRBV28 to TRBJ1-4, with D unresolved. From germline, CDR1 is MDHEN and CDR2 SYDVKM. V lost 5 bases and J lost 5, with 15 bases in between. The CDR3 loop spans 15 amino acids. CDR3 DNA: TGTGCCAGCAGTCCCTGGGTGGGGTCGAATGAAAAACTGTTTTTT. Its protein is CASSPWVGSNEKLFF.

This clonotype was counted ten times or more. The chain has TRBV5-6 and TRBJ2-3; 12 nucleotides match TRBD2. CDR1 is SGHDT, CDR2 YYEEEE, per germline. Unmatched junction bases numbered 5, after V lost 4 bases and J lost 5 bases. The CDR3 covers 15 residues. CDR3 sequence: CASSRLAGVKDTQYF. The CDR3 DNA follows: TGTGCCAGCAGCCGACTAGCGGGGGTTAAAGATACGCAGTATTTT.

The V gene is TRBV20-1, the J gene TRBJ1-6; D is unresolved. The length of the CDR3 is 13 residues. V lost 7 bases to trimming and J lost 5 bases, with 12 bases between them. The germline V gene encodes CDR1 DFQATT and CDR2 SNEGSKA (reference sequence). The CDR3 loop is CSGRSVDNSPLHF. The CDR3 coding sequence is TGCAGTGGACGCTCAGTAGATAATTCACCCCTCCACTTT.

In this sample, this clonotype turned up many times. The rearrangement uses TRBV12-3 or TRBV12-4 and TRBJ1-5; 7 positions agree with TRBD1. The CDR3 is 13 amino acids. The J segment lost 6 bases and the V segment lost 7 bases, leaving 6 bases of the junction unmatched. CDR3: CASTLQGTQPQHF. DNA of the CDR3: TGTGCCAGCACCCTACAGGGGACTCAGCCCCAGCATTTT.

V gene TRBV24-1 combines with J gene TRBJ1-5; possibly TRBD1 for D (5 bases). This CDR3 has 14 residues. Germline V gene lookup returns CDR1 KGHDR and CDR2 SFDVKD. Trimming pared 8 bases from V and 4 bases from J, leaving 14 bases between. The CDR3 coding sequence is TGTGCCACCAAAGGGGCAGGAGCGAATCAGCCCCAGCATTTT. It is translated as CATKGAGANQPQHF.

This clonotype occurred a few times. The rearrangement joins TRBV20-1 to TRBJ2-1, with D possibly matching TRBD1 (6 bases). Germline values: CDR1 DFQATT, CDR2 SNEGSKA (reference sequence). Trimming cost V 1 base and J 2 bases, with 15 bases left between them. This CDR3 comprises 16 residues. Here the CDR3 reads CSARVLRGLPYNEQFF. CDR3 DNA: TGCAGTGCTAGAGTCCTTAGGGGGTTACCCTACAATGAGCAGTTCTTC.